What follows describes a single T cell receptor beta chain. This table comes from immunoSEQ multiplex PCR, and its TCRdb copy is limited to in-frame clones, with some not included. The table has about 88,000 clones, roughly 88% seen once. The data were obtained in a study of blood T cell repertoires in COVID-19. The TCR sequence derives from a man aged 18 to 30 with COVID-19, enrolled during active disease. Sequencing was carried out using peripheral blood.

The CDR3 spells CASAGRDSSYNEQFF. In nucleotides, the CDR3 is TGTGCCAGCGCCGGCCGGGACAGCTCCTACAATGAGCAGTTCTTC. The chain has TRBV28 and TRBJ2-1; 7 nucleotides agree with TRBD1. Germline V CDR1 and CDR2: MDHEN, SYDVKM. The CDR3 runs to 15 residues. V was clipped by 8 bases and J by 0 bases; unmatched bases: 7.